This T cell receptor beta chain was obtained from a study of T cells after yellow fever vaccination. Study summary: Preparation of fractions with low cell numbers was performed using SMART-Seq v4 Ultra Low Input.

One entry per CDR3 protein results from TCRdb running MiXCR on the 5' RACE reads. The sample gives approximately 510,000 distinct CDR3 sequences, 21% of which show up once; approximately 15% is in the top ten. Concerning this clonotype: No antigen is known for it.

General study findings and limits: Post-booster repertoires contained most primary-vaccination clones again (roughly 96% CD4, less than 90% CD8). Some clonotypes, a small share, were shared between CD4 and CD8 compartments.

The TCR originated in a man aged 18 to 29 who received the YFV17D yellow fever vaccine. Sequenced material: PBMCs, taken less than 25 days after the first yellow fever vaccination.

CDR3 nucleotides: TGTGCCAGCAGCCCCGGGACAGGGAGAACTGGAAACACCATATATTTT. It specifies CASSPGTGRTGNTIYF. The chain has TRBV7-8 and TRBJ1-3; 9 bases fit TRBD1. From germline, CDR1 is SGHVS and CDR2 FQNEAQ. The CDR3 totals 16 residues. The junction had 7 bases not matched to a gene; V was cut back by 5 bases and J by 2 bases.